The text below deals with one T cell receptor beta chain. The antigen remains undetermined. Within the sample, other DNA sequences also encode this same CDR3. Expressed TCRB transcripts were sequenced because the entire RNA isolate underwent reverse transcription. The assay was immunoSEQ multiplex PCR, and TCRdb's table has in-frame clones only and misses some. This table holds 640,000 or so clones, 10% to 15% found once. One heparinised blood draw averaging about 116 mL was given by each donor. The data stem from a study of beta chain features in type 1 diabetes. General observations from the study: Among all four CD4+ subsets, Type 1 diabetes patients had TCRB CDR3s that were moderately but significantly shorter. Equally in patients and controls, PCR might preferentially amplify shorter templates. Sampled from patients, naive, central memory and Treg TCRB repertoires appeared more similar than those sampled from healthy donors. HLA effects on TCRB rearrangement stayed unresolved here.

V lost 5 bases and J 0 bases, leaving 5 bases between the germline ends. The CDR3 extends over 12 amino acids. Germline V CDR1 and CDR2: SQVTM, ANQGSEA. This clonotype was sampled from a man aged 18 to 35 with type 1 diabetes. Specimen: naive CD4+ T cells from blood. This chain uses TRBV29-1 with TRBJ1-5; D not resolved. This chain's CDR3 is CSVSDSNQPQHF. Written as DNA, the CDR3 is TGCAGCGTTTCGGATAGCAATCAGCCCCAGCATTTT.